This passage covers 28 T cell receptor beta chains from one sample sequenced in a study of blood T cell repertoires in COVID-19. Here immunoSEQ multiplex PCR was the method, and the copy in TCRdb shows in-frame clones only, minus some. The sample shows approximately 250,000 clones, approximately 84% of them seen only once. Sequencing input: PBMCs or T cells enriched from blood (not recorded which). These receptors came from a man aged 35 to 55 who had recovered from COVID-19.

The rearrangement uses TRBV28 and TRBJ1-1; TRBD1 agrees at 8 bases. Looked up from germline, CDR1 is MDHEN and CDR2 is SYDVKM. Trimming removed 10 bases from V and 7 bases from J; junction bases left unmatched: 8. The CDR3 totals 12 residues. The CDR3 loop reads CATTQGEDEAFF. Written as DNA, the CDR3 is TGTGCCACCACACAGGGGGAAGATGAAGCTTTCTTT.

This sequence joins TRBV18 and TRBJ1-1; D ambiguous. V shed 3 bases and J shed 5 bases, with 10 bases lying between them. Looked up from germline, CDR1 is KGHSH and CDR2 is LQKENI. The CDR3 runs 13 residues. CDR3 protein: CASSPPTGTEAFF. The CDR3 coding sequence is TGTGCCAGCTCACCTCCGACGGGGACTGAAGCTTTCTTT.

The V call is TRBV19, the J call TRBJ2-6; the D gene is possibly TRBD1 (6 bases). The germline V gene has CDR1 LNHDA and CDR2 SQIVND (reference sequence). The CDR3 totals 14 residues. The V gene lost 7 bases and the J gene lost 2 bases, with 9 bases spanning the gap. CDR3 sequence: CASTNRAGANVLTF. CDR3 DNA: TGTGCCAGTACTAACAGGGCTGGGGCCAACGTCCTGACTTTC. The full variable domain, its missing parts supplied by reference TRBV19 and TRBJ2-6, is DGGITQSPKYLFRKEGQNVTLSCEQNLNHDAMYWYRQDPGQGLRLIYYSQIVNDFQKGDIAEGYSVSREKKESFPLTVTSAQKNPTAFYLCASTNRAGANVLTFGAGSRLTVL.

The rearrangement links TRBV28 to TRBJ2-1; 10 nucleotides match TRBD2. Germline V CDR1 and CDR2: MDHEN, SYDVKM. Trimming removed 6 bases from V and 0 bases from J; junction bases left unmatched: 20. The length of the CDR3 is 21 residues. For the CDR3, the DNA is TGTGCCAGCAGGAGTTCAAGCGGGAGGGCAGCGCATCAAAGCTCCTACAATGAGCAGTTCTTC. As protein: CASRSSSGRAAHQSSYNEQFF.

CDR3 nucleotide sequence: TGTGCCAGCGGAACGACAGGGGGGGGTGAAAAACTGTTTTTT. It yields the protein CASGTTGGGEKLFF. V and J are TRBV28 and TRBJ1-4; 9 positions agree with TRBD1. V lost 8 bases, J lost 7 bases, and 8 bases stayed unmatched. In germline, CDR1 is MDHEN, CDR2 SYDVKM. The CDR3 runs 14 residues.

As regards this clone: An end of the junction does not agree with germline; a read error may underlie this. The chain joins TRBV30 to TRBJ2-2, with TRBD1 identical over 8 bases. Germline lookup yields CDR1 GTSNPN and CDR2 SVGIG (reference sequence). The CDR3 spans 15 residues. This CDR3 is CARSPGTGNTGELFF. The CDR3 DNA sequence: TGTGCCCGGAGCCCCGGGACAGGAAACACCGGGGAGCTGTTTTTT. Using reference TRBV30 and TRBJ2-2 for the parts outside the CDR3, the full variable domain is SQTIHQWPATLVQPVGSPLSLECTVEGTSNPNLYWYRQAAGRGLQLLFYSVGIGQISSEVPQNLSASRPQDRQFILSSKKLLLSDSGFYLCARSPGTGNTGELFFGEGSRLTVL.

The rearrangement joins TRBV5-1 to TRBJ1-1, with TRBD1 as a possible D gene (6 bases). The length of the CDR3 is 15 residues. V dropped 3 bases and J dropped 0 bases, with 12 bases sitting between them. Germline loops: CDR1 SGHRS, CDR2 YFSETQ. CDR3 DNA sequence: TGCGCCAGCAGCTCGGGACATATCATGAACACTGAAGCTTTCTTT. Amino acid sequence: CASSSGHIMNTEAFF. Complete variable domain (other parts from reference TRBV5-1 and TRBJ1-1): KAGVTQTPRYLIKTRGQQVTLSCSPISGHRSVSWYQQTPGQGLQFLFEYFSETQRNKGNFPGRFSGRQFSNSRSEMNVSTLELGDSALYLCASSSGHIMNTEAFFGQGTRLTVV.

CDR3: CASSSAGRGSPLHF. CDR3 nucleotide sequence: TGTGCCAGCAGTTCTGCAGGGAGGGGGTCACCCCTCCACTTT. This chain joins TRBV27 and TRBJ1-6; possibly TRBD1 for D (6 bases). Trimming cost V 4 bases and J 10 bases, with 14 bases left between them. The CDR3 has 14 residues. Germline CDR1 reads MNHEY; CDR2 reads SMNVEV (reference sequence).

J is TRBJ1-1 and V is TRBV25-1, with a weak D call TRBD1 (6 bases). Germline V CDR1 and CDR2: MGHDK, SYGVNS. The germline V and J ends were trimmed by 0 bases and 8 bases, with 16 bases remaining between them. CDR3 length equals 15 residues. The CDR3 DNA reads TGTGCCAGCAGTGAATACCGGAGGGGGGGGGACGAAGCTTTCTTT. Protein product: CASSEYRRGGDEAFF.

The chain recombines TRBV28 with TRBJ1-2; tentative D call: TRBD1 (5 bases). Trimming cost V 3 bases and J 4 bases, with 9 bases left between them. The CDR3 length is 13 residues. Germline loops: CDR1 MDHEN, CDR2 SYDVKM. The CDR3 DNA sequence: TGTGCCAGCAGTTTTGCGGGGCGCTATGGCTACACCTTC. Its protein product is CASSFAGRYGYTF.

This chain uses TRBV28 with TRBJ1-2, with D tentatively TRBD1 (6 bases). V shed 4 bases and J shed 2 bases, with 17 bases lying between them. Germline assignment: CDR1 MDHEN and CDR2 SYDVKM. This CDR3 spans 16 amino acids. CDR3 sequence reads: CASSSRGGLGNYGYTF. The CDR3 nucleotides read TGTGCCAGCAGTTCAAGGGGGGGACTGGGAAACTATGGCTACACCTTC.

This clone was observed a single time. The CDR3 protein is CATNYRQGGGGELFF. The CDR3 bases are TGTGCCACCAATTACCGACAGGGAGGAGGCGGGGAGCTGTTTTTT. This chain joins TRBV19 and TRBJ2-2; a weak D match, TRBD1 (7 bases). Looked up from germline, CDR1 is LNHDA and CDR2 is SQIVND (reference sequence). This CDR3 has 15 residues. The V end was cut by 10 bases, the J end by 7 bases, with 22 bases between. The full variable domain, its missing parts supplied by reference TRBV19 and TRBJ2-2, is DGGITQSPKYLFRKEGQNVTLSCEQNLNHDAMYWYRQDPGQGLRLIYYSQIVNDFQKGDIAEGYSVSREKKESFPLTVTSAQKNPTAFYLCATNYRQGGGGELFFGEGSRLTVL.

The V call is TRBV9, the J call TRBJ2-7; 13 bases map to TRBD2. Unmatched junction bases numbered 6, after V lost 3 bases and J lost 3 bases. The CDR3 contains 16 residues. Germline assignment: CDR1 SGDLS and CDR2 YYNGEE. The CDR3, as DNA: TGTGCCAGCAGCGGTCTTGGGACTAGCGGGATCTACGAGCAGTACTTC. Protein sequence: CASSGLGTSGIYEQYF.

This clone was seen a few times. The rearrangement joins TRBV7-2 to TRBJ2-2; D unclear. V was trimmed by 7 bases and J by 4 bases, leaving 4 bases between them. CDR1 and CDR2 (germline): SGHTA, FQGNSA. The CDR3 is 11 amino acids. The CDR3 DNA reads TGTGCCAGCACAGGCACCGGGGAGCTGTTTTTT. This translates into CASTGTGELFF.

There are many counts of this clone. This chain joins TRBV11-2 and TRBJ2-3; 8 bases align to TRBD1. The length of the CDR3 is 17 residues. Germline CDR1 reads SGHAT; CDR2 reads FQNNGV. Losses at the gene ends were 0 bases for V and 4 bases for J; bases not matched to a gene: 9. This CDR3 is CASSLETGRGRADTQYF. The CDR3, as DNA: TGTGCCAGCAGCTTAGAAACGGGCAGGGGGCGGGCAGATACGCAGTATTTT.

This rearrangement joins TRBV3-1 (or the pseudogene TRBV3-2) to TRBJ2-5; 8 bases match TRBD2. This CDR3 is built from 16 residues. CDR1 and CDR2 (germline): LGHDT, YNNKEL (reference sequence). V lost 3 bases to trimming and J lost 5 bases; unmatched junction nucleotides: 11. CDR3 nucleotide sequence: TGTGCCAGCAGCCACGGGGGCGGGAGGAGTGGTGAGACCCAGTACTTC. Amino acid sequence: CASSHGGGRSGETQYF.

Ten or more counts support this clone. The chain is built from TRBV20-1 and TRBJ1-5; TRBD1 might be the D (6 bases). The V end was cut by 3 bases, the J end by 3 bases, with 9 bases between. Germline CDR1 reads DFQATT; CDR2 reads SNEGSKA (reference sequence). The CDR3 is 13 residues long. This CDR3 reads CSASRDTNQPQHF. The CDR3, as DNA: TGCAGTGCTAGTCGGGACACCAATCAGCCCCAGCATTTT.

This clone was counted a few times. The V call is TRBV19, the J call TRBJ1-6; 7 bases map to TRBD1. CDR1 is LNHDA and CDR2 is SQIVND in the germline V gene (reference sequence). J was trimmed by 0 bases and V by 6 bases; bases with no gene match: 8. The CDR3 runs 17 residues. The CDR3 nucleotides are TGTGCCAGTAGGAGGGACAGCCGAAGCTCCTATAATTCACCCCTCCACTTT. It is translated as CASRRDSRSSYNSPLHF.

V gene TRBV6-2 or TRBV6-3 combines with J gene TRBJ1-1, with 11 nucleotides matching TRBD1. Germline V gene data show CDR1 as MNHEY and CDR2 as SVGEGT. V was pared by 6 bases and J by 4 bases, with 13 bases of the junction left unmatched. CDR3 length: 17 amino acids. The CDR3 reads CASSRRTGGRSITEAFF. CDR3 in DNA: TGTGCCAGCAGCCGTAGGACAGGGGGCAGGAGTATCACTGAAGCTTTCTTT.

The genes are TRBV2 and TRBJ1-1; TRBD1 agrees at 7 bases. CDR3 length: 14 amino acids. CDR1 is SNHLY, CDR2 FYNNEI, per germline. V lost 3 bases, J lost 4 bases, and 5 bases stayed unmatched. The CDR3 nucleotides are TGTGCCAGCAGTGAGCGGACAGGTAGCACTGAAGCTTTCTTT. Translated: CASSERTGSTEAFF.

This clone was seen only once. The CDR3 nucleotides read TGCGCCAGCAGCTTATTTGGCGCAGGGAACACCGGGGAGCTGTTTTTT. Residues: CASSLFGAGNTGELFF. The chain couples TRBV5-1 to TRBJ2-2; D remains ambiguous. The V end was cut by 2 bases, the J end by 1 base, with 12 bases between. CDR1 SGHRS and CDR2 YFSETQ come from the germline V gene. This CDR3 contains 16 residues.

CDR3 loop: CASSPSVAGGKETQYF. The CDR3 DNA is TGTGCCAGCAGCCCCTCAGTAGCGGGAGGGAAGGAGACCCAGTACTTC. The rearrangement joins TRBV7-3 to TRBJ2-5; 11 bases fit TRBD2. The length of the CDR3 is 16 residues. CDR1 is SGHTA and CDR2 is FQGTGA in the germline V gene. Germline trimming cut 5 bases from V and 5 bases from J; bases unmatched to any gene: 10.

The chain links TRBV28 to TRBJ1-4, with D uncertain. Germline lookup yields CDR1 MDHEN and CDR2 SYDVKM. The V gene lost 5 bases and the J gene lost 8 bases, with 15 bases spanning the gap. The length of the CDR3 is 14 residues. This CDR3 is CASSPSYPGEKLFF. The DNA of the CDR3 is TGTGCCAGCAGTCCCAGTTACCCGGGGGAAAAACTGTTTTTT. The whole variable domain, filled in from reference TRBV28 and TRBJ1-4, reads DVKVTQSSRYLVKRTGEKVFLECVQDMDHENMFWYRQDPGLGLRLIYFSYDVKMKEKGDIPEGYSVSREKKERFSLILESASTNQTSMYLCASSPSYPGEKLFFGSGTQLSVL.

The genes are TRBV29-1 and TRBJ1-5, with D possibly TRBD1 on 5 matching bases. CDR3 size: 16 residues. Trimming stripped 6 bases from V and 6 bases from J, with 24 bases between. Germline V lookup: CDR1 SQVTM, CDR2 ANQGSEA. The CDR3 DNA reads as TGCAGCGTACACCTCGCCGGGGGTAATCTTCCTCAGCCCCAGCATTTT. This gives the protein CSVHLAGGNLPQPQHF. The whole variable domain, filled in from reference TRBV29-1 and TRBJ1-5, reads SAVISQKPSRDICQRGTSLTIQCQVDSQVTMMFWYRQQPGQSLTLIATANQGSEATYESGFVIDKFPISRPNLTFSTLTVSNMSPEDSSIYLCSVHLAGGNLPQPQHFGDGTRLSIL.

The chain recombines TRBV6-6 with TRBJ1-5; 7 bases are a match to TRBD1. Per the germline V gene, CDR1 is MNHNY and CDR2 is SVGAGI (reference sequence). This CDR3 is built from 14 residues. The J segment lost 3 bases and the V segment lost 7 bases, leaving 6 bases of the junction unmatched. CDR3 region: CASKAGQLNQPQHF. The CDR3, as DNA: TGTGCCAGCAAGGCGGGACAGCTCAATCAGCCCCAGCATTTT.

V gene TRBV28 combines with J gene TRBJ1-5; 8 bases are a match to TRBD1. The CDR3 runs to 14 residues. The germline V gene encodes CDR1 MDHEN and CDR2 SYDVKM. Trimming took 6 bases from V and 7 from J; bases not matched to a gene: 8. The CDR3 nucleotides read TGTGCCAGCAGGGCAGGGGGCGCCGGGCAGCCCCAGCATTTT. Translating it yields CASRAGGAGQPQHF. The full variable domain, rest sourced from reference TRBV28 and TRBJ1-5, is DVKVTQSSRYLVKRTGEKVFLECVQDMDHENMFWYRQDPGLGLRLIYFSYDVKMKEKGDIPEGYSVSREKKERFSLILESASTNQTSMYLCASRAGGAGQPQHFGDGTRLSIL.

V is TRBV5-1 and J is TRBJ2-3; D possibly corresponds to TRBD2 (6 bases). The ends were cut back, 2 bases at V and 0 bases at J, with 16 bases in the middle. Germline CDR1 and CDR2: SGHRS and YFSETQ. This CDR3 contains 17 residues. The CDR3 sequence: CASSFSGGAGSTDTQYF. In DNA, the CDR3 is TGCGCCAGCAGCTTTAGCGGTGGGGCGGGGAGCACAGATACGCAGTATTTT.

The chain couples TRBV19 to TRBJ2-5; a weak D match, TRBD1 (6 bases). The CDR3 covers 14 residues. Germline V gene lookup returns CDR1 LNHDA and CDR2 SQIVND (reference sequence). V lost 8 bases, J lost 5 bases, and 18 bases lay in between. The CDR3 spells CASRDLFRGETQYF. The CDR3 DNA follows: TGTGCCAGTCGGGACCTATTCAGGGGTGAGACCCAGTACTTC.